Presented here are 21 T cell receptor beta chains from one specimen sequenced in a study of cytotoxic CD8 clonotypes in ibrutinib-treated CLL (dated by TCRdb to the early 2020s). The sample's time point label is to be understood as: roughly 2 years on ibrutinib. Library preparation employed the immunoSEQ multiplex PCR assay. Drawn from immuneACCESS, this table holds only the in-frame rearrangements with V and J called that TCRdb kept. Clones are partly lost; checked studies trace under half to an unresolved V gene and leave the rest unexplained. This sample holds some 200,000 clones; about 72% were observed only once. In total, the top ten clones hold 10% to 15% of the sample. The sample in question was PBMCs, obtained after 24 months of ibrutinib treatment. These receptors came from a human donor with chronic lymphocytic leukemia.

V is TRBV19 and J is TRBJ2-7, with D perhaps matching TRBD2 (6 bases). Per germline, CDR1 LNHDA and CDR2 SQIVND (reference sequence). With 3 bases removed from V and 7 bases from J, the gap between germline ends came to 13 bases. This CDR3 comprises 13 residues. The CDR3 sequence: CASSIRLVGEQYF. The CDR3 DNA sequence: TGTGCCAGTAGTATCAGACTAGTCGGTGAGCAGTACTTC. The whole variable domain, filled in from reference TRBV19 and TRBJ2-7, reads DGGITQSPKYLFRKEGQNVTLSCEQNLNHDAMYWYRQDPGQGLRLIYYSQIVNDFQKGDIAEGYSVSREKKESFPLTVTSAQKNPTAFYLCASSIRLVGEQYFGPGTRLTVT.

The genes are TRBV5-1 and TRBJ2-7; the D is unclear. Germline V gene data show CDR1 as SGHRS and CDR2 as YFSETQ. CDR3 length: 14 residues. Trimming left V 4 bases short and J 5 bases short, with 16 bases between. The CDR3: CASSPGPWPDEQYF. The DNA for the CDR3 is TGCGCCAGCAGCCCGGGCCCCTGGCCGGACGAGCAGTACTTC.

The J gene is TRBJ2-1, the V gene TRBV4-2; 15 bases line up with TRBD2. From germline, CDR1 is LGHNA and CDR2 YNFKEQ. The CDR3 consists of 15 residues. V shed 4 bases, J shed 7 bases, and the junction held 2 bases outside the gene matches. As DNA, the CDR3 is TGTGCCAGCAGCCCGGGGACTAGCGGGAGGAATGAGCAGTTCTTC. It encodes CASSPGTSGRNEQFF.

This sequence joins TRBV20-1 and TRBJ1-2; no clear D gene. Germline V gene lookup returns CDR1 DFQATT and CDR2 SNEGSKA (reference sequence). V lost 6 bases to trimming and J lost 3 bases, with 5 bases between them. This CDR3 region has 10 residues. CDR3 bases: TGCAGTGCCATGGACTATGGCTACACCTTC. Translation: CSAMDYGYTF.

The genes are TRBV11-2 and TRBJ1-1, with D hard to call. The CDR3 sequence is 13 residues long. Trimming pared 1 base from V and 1 base from J, leaving 4 bases between. Germline CDR1 is SGHAT and CDR2 is FQNNGV. The DNA for the CDR3 is TGTGCCAGCAGCTTAGGTTCGAACACTGAAGCTTTCTTT. Translated, it gives CASSLGSNTEAFF.

The V call is TRBV14, the J call TRBJ1-1; possible D gene TRBD1, 5 bases. Trimming removed 1 base at V and 2 bases at J, with 11 bases between. The germline CDR1 and CDR2 sequences are SGHDN and FVKESK. The CDR3 spans 15 residues. The CDR3 coding sequence is TGTGCCAGCAGCCAAGCCGGACAAGGAAACACTGAAGCTTTCTTT. This translates into CASSQAGQGNTEAFF. The variable domain in full, completed from reference TRBV14 and TRBJ1-1, reads EAGVTQFPSHSVIEKGQTVTLRCDPISGHDNLYWYRRVMGKEIKFLLHFVKESKQDESGMPNNRFLAERTGGTYSTLKVQPAELEDSGVYFCASSQAGQGNTEAFFGQGTRLTVV.

The chain employs TRBV2 and TRBJ2-1; TRBD1 is a possible D gene (5 bases). V lost 4 bases, J lost 2 bases, and 18 bases lay in between. Per the germline V gene, CDR1 is SNHLY and CDR2 is FYNNEI. This CDR3 has 17 residues. CDR3 loop: CASSVFQGSITYNEQFF. CDR3 nucleotide sequence: TGTGCCAGCAGTGTTTTCCAGGGCAGTATCACCTACAATGAGCAGTTCTTC.

This clone was counted only a few times. V and J are TRBV15 and TRBJ1-5; D unclear. Germline CDR1 and CDR2: LNHNV and YYDKDF (reference sequence). V was clipped by 0 bases and J by 6 bases, with 12 bases between them. This CDR3 contains 15 residues. The CDR3 here is CATSRDKGLFQPQHF. The CDR3 DNA reads TGTGCCACCAGCAGAGATAAGGGATTGTTTCAGCCCCAGCATTTT.

This clone was detected once. The chain links TRBV5-1 to TRBJ2-3; 10 bases are a match to TRBD2. With 3 bases clipped from V and 3 bases from J, the junction kept 1 base outside the gene matches. Per the germline V gene, CDR1 is SGHRS and CDR2 is YFSETQ. The CDR3 extends over 14 amino acids. Written as DNA, the CDR3 is TGCGCCAGCAGCTCGACTAGCGGGACAGATACGCAGTATTTT. It encodes CASSSTSGTDTQYF. Variable domain in full (rest from reference TRBV5-1 and TRBJ2-3): KAGVTQTPRYLIKTRGQQVTLSCSPISGHRSVSWYQQTPGQGLQFLFEYFSETQRNKGNFPGRFSGRQFSNSRSEMNVSTLELGDSALYLCASSSTSGTDTQYFGPGTRLTVL.

The rearrangement links TRBV30 to TRBJ2-3; 9 bases match TRBD1. With 4 bases clipped from V and 4 bases from J, the junction kept 3 bases outside the gene matches. The CDR3 runs 13 residues. The germline V gene encodes CDR1 GTSNPN and CDR2 SVGIG (reference sequence). This CDR3 is CAWNRGLPDTQYF. The CDR3 DNA follows: TGTGCCTGGAACAGGGGGCTTCCAGATACGCAGTATTTT. The full variable domain, rest sourced from reference TRBV30 and TRBJ2-3, is SQTIHQWPATLVQPVGSPLSLECTVEGTSNPNLYWYRQAAGRGLQLLFYSVGIGQISSEVPQNLSASRPQDRQFILSSKKLLLSDSGFYLCAWNRGLPDTQYFGPGTRLTVL.

The rearrangement links TRBV5-4 to TRBJ2-1, with TRBD2 matching over 9 bases. V shed 4 bases, J shed 2 bases, and the junction held 4 bases outside the gene matches. Germline CDR1 SGHNT, CDR2 YYREEE (reference sequence). This CDR3 is built from 15 residues. The CDR3: CASSQTSGPYNEQFF. CDR3 nucleotide sequence: TGTGCCAGCAGCCAAACTAGCGGGCCCTACAATGAGCAGTTCTTC.

This chain links TRBV28 with TRBJ2-4; 13 bases are shared with TRBD2. After removal of 5 bases from V and 3 bases from J, the junction contained 1 base not matched to a gene. The V gene's germline CDR1 is MDHEN and CDR2 SYDVKM. The length of the CDR3 is 15 residues. The CDR3 is CASSRTSGGKNIQYF. CDR3 nucleotides: TGTGCCAGCAGTAGGACTAGCGGGGGCAAAAACATTCAGTACTTC.

This clone was observed a single time. The chain has TRBV11-2 and TRBJ2-7, with D maybe TRBD2 (6 bases). Trimming left V 0 bases short and J 3 bases short, with 9 bases between. Germline loops: CDR1 SGHAT, CDR2 FQNNGV. The length of the CDR3 is 14 residues. CDR3 sequence (DNA): TGTGCCAGCAGCTTAGAAAGGGAGGTCTACGAGCAGTACTTC. Residues: CASSLEREVYEQYF.

This clone turned up a few times. V usage is TRBV10-3 and J usage is TRBJ2-3, with D tentatively TRBD2 (5 bases). CDR3 length: 13 residues. V dropped 7 bases and J dropped 1 base, with 9 bases sitting between them. Germline CDR1 and CDR2: ENHRY and SYGVKD. This chain's CDR3 is CAIMSGGTDTQYF. Here the CDR3 DNA reads TGTGCCATCATGAGCGGAGGCACAGATACGCAGTATTTT.

The rearrangement links TRBV6-5 to TRBJ1-2; possible D gene TRBD1, 6 bases. Trimming stripped 5 bases from V and 4 bases from J, with 17 bases between. The germline V gene has CDR1 MNHEY and CDR2 SVGAGI. This CDR3 is 15 amino acids long. The CDR3 region is CASSPGSRGIYGYTF. The DNA for the CDR3 is TGTGCCAGCAGTCCGGGGTCAAGGGGGATCTATGGCTACACCTTC.

This clone was counted only a few times. The chain uses TRBV7-2 and TRBJ2-5; 7 bases fit TRBD1. In germline, CDR1 is SGHTA, CDR2 FQGNSA. There are 14 residues in the CDR3. J gave up 5 bases and V 5 bases, and 8 bases lay outside the gene matches. The CDR3 is CASSDPGGSETQYF. As DNA, the CDR3 is TGTGCCAGCAGCGATCCAGGGGGTAGTGAGACCCAGTACTTC.

The chain carries TRBV9 and TRBJ2-6, with D perhaps given as TRBD1 or TRBD2 (6 bases each). This CDR3 region has 18 residues. CDR1 and CDR2 from the germline V gene are SGDLS and YYNGEE. V was clipped by 6 bases and J by 3 bases, with 22 bases between them. This CDR3 reads CASTPFLGGAHGANVLTF. The CDR3 coding sequence is TGTGCCAGCACCCCGTTCCTCGGGGGCGCACATGGGGCCAACGTCCTGACTTTC.

This clone was picked up a small number of times. V usage is TRBV9 and J usage is TRBJ1-4, with TRBD1 as a possible D gene (6 bases). Germline CDR1 SGDLS, CDR2 YYNGEE. The CDR3 totals 15 residues. V was clipped by 0 bases and J by 8 bases, with 14 bases between them. The CDR3 here is CASSVVPGAGEKLFF. The CDR3 DNA is TGTGCCAGCAGCGTAGTTCCAGGGGCAGGGGAAAAACTGTTTTTT.

This clone turned up a few times. The genes are TRBV10-2 and TRBJ2-5; D unresolved. This CDR3 has 15 residues. V lost 5 bases and J lost 1, with 14 bases in between. The V gene's germline CDR1 is WSHSY and CDR2 SAAADI. CDR3: CASSLDRQRQETQYF. In DNA, the CDR3 is TGCGCCAGCAGTCTTGACCGACAACGCCAAGAGACCCAGTACTTC.

This chain links TRBV5-4 with TRBJ2-5, with D tentatively TRBD2 (6 bases). The CDR3 contains 14 residues. V was shortened by 0 bases and J by 2 bases, with 8 bases between the two germline ends. Germline lookup yields CDR1 SGHNT and CDR2 YYREEE (reference sequence). The CDR3 region has the DNA TGTGCCAGCAGCTTGGGGGCGGGACAAGAGACCCAGTACTTC. Amino acids: CASSLGAGQETQYF. Supplemented by reference TRBV5-4 and TRBJ2-5, the full variable domain reads ETGVTQSPTHLIKTRGQQVTLRCSSQSGHNTVSWYQQALGQGPQFIFQYYREEENGRGNFPPRFSGLQFPNYSSELNVNALELDDSALYLCASSLGAGQETQYFGPGTRLLVL.

CDR3 residues: CASSRQGTGELFF. CDR3 in DNA: TGCGCCAGCAGCCGACAGGGAACCGGGGAGCTGTTTTTT. The rearrangement joins TRBV5-1 to TRBJ2-2, with 7 nucleotides matching TRBD1. V lost 4 bases, J lost 5 bases, and 2 bases stayed unmatched. Germline values: CDR1 SGHRS, CDR2 YFSETQ. CDR3 length: 13 residues.